This T cell receptor beta chain was documented in a study of blood T cell repertoires in COVID-19 (dated by TCRdb to 2018 to 2021). About the full investigation: Collaborator samples came from the United States, Italy and Spain and covered acute and convalescent phases of COVID-19. The material from the prospective study consisted of cDNA or gDNA derived from T cells, B-cell-depleted T cells, or PBMCs. Deeply sampled blood TCRbeta repertoires from subjects exposed to, actively infected with, or recovered from COVID-19 were included in the dataset. The repertoires were made available in a free public database intended to serve as a resource for research on the immune response to SARS-CoV-2. Samples were obtained from the ongoing ImmuneRACE study (first 160 participants) and from over a thousand subjects provided by 6 global collaborators. The sample metadata nearly always contained a de-identified subject ID, COVID-19 status, age in years and sex. Where available, HLA class I and class II types were taken from metadata supplied by the sample provider and were not determined by assay-based typing.

The immunoSEQ Assay, a bias-controlled multiplex PCR, was used to amplify TCRbeta CDR3 regions from genomic DNA. In the source study's methods: The number of nucleated cells in each sample was estimated from the amplification of reference gene primers within the assay. To quantify the absolute abundance of each unique TCRbeta CDR3 rearrangement, sequence reads were collapsed and filtered. Productive Simpson clonality was computed per sample as the square root of Simpson's diversity index over productive rearrangements. The clones in this table, taken by TCRdb from immuneACCESS, are in-frame only. Not every clone is retained; where verified, under half of the shortfall comes from an unresolved V gene, and the cause of the rest is unknown. V and J calls plus clone size are reproduced from that table; the DNA served to infer D and trimming. This sample has 120,000 or so clones in its table, and approximately 87% of those were observed once. The ten largest clonotypes hold roughly 30% of the sample.

Concerning this clone itself: The antigen this receptor binds is unknown. No base qualities exist here, and no much larger clone lies one base off it.

Beyond this particular receptor, the publication reports: How much clinical and demographic metadata was included differed by source and by participant, and the metadata was provided uncurated.

Collaborating institutions collected whole blood in K2EDTA tubes following their own protocols. For TCRbeta analysis, collaborator samples were shipped as frozen whole blood, as isolated PBMCs, or as DNA extracted from either sample type. The germline V gene encodes CDR1 SNHLY and CDR2 FYNNEI. Trimming takes 4 bases from V and 3 bases from J, and the germline ends sit 9 bases apart. From its cysteine to its phenylalanine, the CDR3 spans 14 amino acids. The kept DNA is CDR3 alone, 42 bases in frame from the first base. The material sequenced was peripheral blood. Recombination connected TRBV2 to TRBJ2-2; TRBD2 is perhaps the D gene, given 6 matching bases. This clonotype was sampled from a woman in her seventies with acute or convalescent COVID-19. CDR3 sequence: CASSAWGDTGELFF. The base sequence is TGTGCCAGCAGTGCGTGGGGGGACACCGGGGAGCTGTTTTTT.